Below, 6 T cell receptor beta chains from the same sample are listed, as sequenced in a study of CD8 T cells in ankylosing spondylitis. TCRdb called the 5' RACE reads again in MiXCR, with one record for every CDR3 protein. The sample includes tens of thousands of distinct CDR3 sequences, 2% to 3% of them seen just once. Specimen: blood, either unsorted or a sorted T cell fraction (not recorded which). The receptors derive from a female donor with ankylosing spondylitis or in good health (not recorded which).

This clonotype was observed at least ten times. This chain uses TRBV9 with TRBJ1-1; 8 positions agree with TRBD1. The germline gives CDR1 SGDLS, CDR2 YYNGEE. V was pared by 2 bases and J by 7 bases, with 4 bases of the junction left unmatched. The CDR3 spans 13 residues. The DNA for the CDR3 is TGTGCCAGCAGCGTGACAGGGGCTAGTGAAGCTTTCTTT. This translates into CASSVTGASEAFF.

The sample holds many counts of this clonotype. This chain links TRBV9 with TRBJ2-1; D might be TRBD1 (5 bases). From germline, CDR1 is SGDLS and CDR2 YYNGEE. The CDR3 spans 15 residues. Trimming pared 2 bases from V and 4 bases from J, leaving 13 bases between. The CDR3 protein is CASSVPGNLYNEQFF. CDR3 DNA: TGTGCCAGCAGCGTTCCAGGGAACCTTTACAATGAGCAGTTCTTC. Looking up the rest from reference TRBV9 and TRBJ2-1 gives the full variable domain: DSGVTQTPKHLITATGQRVTLRCSPRSGDLSVYWYQQSLDQGLQFLIQYYNGEERAKGNILERFSAQQFPDLHSELNLSSLELGDSALYFCASSVPGNLYNEQFFGPGTRLTVL.

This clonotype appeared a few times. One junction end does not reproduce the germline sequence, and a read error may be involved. The CDR3 sequence: CASSVEPTNEKLFF. DNA for the CDR3: TGTGCCAGCAGCGTAGAGCCAACTAATGAGAAACTGTTTTTT. V and J are TRBV9 and TRBJ1-4; D call uncertain. Germline V gene data show CDR1 as SGDLS and CDR2 as YYNGEE. The CDR3 is 14 amino acids.

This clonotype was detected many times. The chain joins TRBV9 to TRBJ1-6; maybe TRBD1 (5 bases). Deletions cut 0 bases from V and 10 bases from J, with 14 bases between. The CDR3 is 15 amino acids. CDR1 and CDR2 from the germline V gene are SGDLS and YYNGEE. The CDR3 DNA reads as TGTGCCAGCAGCGTAGCTGGAGGGGTAAACTCACCCCTCCACTTT. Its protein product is CASSVAGGVNSPLHF. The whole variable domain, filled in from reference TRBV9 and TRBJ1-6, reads DSGVTQTPKHLITATGQRVTLRCSPRSGDLSVYWYQQSLDQGLQFLIQYYNGEERAKGNILERFSAQQFPDLHSELNLSSLELGDSALYFCASSVAGGVNSPLHFGNGTRLTVT.

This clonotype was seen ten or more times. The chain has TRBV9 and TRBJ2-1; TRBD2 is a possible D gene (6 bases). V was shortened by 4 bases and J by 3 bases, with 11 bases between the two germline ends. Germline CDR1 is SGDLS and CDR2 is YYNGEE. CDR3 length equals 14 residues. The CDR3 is CASSIRSGYNEQFF. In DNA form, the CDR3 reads TGTGCCAGCAGCATCCGTAGCGGCTACAATGAGCAGTTCTTC.

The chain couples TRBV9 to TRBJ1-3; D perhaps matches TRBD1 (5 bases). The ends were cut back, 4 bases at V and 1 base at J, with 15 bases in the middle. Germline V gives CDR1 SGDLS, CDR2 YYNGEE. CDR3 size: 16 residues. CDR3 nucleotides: TGTGCCAGCAGCCTAGGGGTCGGTACGTCTGGAAACACCATATATTTT. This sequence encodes CASSLGVGTSGNTIYF. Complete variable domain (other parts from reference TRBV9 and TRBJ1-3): DSGVTQTPKHLITATGQRVTLRCSPRSGDLSVYWYQQSLDQGLQFLIQYYNGEERAKGNILERFSAQQFPDLHSELNLSSLELGDSALYFCASSLGVGTSGNTIYFGEGSWLTVV.